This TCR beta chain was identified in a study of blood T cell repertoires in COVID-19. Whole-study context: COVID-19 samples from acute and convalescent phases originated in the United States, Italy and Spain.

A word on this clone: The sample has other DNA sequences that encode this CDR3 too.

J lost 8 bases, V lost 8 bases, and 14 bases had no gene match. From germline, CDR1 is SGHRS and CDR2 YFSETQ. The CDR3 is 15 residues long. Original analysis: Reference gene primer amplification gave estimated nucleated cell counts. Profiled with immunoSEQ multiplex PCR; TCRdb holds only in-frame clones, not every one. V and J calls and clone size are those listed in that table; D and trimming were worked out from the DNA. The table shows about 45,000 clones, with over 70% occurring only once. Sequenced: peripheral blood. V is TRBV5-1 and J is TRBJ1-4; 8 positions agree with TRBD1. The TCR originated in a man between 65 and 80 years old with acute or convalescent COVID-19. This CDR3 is CASSLTGTGKEKLFF. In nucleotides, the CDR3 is TGCGCCAGTAGCCTTACCGGGACAGGAAAAGAAAAACTGTTTTTT.